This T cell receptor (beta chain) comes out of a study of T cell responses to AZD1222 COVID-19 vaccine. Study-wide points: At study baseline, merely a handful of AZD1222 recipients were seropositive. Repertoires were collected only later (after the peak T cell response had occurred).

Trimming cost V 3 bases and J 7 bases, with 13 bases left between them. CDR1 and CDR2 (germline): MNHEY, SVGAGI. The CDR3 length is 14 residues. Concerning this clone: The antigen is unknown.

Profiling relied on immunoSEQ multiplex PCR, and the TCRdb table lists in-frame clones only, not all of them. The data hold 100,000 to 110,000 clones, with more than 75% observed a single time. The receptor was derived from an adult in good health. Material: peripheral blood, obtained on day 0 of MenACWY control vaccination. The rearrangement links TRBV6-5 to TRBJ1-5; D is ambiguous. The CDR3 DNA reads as TGTGCCAGCAGTTATGCGGGCGTTGACCAGCCCCAGCATTTT. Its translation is CASSYAGVDQPQHF.